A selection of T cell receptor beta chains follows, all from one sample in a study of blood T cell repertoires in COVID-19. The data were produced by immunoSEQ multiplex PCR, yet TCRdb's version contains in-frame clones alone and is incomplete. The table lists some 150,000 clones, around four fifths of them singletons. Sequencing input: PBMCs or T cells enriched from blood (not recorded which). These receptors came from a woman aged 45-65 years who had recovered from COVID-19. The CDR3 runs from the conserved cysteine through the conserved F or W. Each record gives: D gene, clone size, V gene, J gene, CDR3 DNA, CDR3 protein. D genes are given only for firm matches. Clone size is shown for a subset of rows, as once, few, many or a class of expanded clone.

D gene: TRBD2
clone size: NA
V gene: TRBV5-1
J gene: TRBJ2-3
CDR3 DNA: TGCGCCAGCAGCTTGACGGGGGGGAGCACAGATACGCAGTATTTT
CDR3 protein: CASSLTGGSTDTQYF

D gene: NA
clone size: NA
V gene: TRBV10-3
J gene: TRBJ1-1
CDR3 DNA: TGTGCCATCAGGGGAGACGGGGGGCGGGGGAACACTGAAGCTTTCTTT
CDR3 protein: CAIRGDGGRGNTEAFF

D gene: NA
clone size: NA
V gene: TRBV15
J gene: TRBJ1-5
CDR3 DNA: TGTGCCACCAGTAGACAGGATGGACAGCCCCAGCATTTT
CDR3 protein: CATSRQDGQPQHF

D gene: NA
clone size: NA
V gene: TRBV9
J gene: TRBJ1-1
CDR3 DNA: TGTGCCAGCAGCCCCCGGCGGCTGAACACTGAAGCTTTCTTT
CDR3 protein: CASSPRRLNTEAFF

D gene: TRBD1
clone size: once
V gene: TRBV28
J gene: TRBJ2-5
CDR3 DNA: TGTGCCAGCAGTTCCCGGGGACAGGGGTTTGAGACCCAGTACTTC
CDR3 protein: CASSSRGQGFETQYF

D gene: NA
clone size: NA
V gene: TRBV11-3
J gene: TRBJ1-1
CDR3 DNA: TGTGCCAGCAGTATCGGGGAAACTGAAGCTTTCTTT
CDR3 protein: CASSIGETEAFF

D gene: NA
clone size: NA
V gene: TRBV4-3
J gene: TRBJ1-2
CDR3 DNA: TGCGCCAGCAGCCCGCAGGTGGGGGAGGGCTATGGCTACACCTTC
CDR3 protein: CASSPQVGEGYGYTF

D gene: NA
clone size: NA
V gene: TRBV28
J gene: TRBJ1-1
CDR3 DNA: TGTGCCAGTCAGGGGCGTGGAGGTGGGAGCACTGAAGCTTTCTTT
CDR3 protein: CASQGRGGGSTEAFF

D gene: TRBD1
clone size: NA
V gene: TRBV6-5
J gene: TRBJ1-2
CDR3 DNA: TGTGCCAGCAGTTACTCCCGCGCCGGGACAGGGGATGGCTACACCTTC
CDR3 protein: CASSYSRAGTGDGYTF

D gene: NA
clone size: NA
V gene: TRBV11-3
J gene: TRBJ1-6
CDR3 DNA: TGTGCCAGCAGCTTATCGAGCAATTCACCCCTCCACTTT
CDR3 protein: CASSLSSNSPLHF

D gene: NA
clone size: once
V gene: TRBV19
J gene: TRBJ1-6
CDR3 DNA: TGTGCCAGTAGTCTGCAGACAGGTTTGGGCCCACCCCTCCACTTT
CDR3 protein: CASSLQTGLGPPLHF

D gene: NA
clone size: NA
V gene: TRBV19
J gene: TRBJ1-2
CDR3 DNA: TGTGCCAGTAGTTTACACACTAACTATGGCTACACCTTC
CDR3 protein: CASSLHTNYGYTF

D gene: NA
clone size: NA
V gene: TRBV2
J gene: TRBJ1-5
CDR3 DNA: TGTGCCAGCAGTGAACGGGGGGGTCATAACAATCAGCCCCAGCATTTT
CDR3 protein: CASSERGGHNNQPQHF

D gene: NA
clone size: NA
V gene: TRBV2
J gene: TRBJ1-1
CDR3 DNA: TGTGCCAGCAGTAGATCGCGAGAAGCTTTCTTT
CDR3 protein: CASSRSREAFF

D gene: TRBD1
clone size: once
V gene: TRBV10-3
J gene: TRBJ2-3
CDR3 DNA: TGTGCCATCCGATTTCCTGTCCACAGGGGGCGGAGGACCACAGATACGCAGTATTTT
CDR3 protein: CAIRFPVHRGRRTTDTQYF

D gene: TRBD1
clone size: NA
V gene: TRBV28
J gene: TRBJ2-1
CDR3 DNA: TGTGCCAGCAGTTCATACTGGGACAGGGCCGCCTACAATGAGCAGTTCTTC
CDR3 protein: CASSSYWDRAAYNEQFF

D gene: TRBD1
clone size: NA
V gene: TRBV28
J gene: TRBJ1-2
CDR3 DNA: TGTGCCAGCAGTCCAGGGGACAGCTCTTCATATGGCTACACCTTC
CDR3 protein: CASSPGDSSSYGYTF

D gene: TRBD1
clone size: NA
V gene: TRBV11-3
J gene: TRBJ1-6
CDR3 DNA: TGTGCCAGCAGCCCCCTCGGTGAGGGGGCGAATTCACCCCTCCACTTT
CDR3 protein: CASSPLGEGANSPLHF

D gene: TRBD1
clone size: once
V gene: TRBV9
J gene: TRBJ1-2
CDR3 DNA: TGTGCCAGCAGCGCTTCGGACAGGGGGTATGGCTACACCTTC
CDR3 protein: CASSASDRGYGYTF

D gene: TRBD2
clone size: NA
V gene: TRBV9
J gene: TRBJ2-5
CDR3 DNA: TGTGCCAGCAGCGTGACACTCGGGACTAGCGGGTGGGAGACCCAGTACTTC
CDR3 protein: CASSVTLGTSGWETQYF

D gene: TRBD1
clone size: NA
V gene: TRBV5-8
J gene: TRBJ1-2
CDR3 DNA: TGTGCCAGCAGCTTTTTGACAGGGCCCAACTATGGCTACACCTTC
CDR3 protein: CASSFLTGPNYGYTF

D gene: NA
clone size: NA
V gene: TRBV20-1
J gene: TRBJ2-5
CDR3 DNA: TGCAGTGCGAGCGAACAGACCCAGTACTTC
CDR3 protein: CSASEQTQYF

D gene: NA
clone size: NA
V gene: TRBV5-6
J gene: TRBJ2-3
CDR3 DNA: TGTGCCAGCAGCTTCGGGGTCACAGATACGCAGTATTTT
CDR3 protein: CASSFGVTDTQYF

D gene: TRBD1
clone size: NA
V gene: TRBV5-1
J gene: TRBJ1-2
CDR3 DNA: TGCGCCAGCAGCTTGGGGGCAGGGGGTGACTATGGCTACACCTTC
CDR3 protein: CASSLGAGGDYGYTF

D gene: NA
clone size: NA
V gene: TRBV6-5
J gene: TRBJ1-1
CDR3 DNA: TGTGCCAGCAGGCGTCAGGGTGCCACTGAAGCTTTCTTT
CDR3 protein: CASRRQGATEAFF

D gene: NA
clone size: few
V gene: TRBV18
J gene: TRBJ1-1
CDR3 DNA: TGTGCCAGCTCCCCAAGGGGTTCGTCCACTGAAGCTTTCTTT
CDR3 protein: CASSPRGSSTEAFF

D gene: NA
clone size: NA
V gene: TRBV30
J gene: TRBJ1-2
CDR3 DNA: TGTGCCTGGAGTCCCAACTATCGGAGGGCCTCAGATGACTATGGCTACACCTTC
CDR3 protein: CAWSPNYRRASDDYGYTF

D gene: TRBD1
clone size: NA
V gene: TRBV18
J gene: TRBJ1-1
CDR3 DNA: TGTGCCAGCTCACCACCACAGGGGGCGATGAACACTGAAGCTTTCTTT
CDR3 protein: CASSPPQGAMNTEAFF

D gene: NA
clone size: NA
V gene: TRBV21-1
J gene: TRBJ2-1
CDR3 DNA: TGTGCCAGCAGCGAAATCCGTAGCGCCCAACCCTCCAATGAGCAGTTCTTC
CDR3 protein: CASSEIRSAQPSNEQFF

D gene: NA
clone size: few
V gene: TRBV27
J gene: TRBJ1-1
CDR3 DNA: TGTGCCAGCACCTCTTTCGGGGATGGGGTGAACACTGAAGCTTTCTTT
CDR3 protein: CASTSFGDGVNTEAFF

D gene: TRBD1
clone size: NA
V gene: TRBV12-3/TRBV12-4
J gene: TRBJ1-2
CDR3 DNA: TGTGCCAGCAGCATAGGACAGGCGGGCTACACCTTC
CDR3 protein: CASSIGQAGYTF

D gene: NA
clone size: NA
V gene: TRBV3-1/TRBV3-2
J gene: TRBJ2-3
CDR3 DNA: TGTGCCACCCTGCGGGCTGGCACAGATACGCAGTATTTT
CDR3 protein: CATLRAGTDTQYF

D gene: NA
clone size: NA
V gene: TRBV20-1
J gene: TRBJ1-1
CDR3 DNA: TGCAGTGCTAGTAAACAGGGTTATGAAGCTTTCTTT
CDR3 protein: CSASKQGYEAFF

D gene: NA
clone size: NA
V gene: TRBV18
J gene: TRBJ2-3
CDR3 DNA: TGTGCCAGTCAATCGGGGTTAGATACGCAGTATTTT
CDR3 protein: CASQSGLDTQYF

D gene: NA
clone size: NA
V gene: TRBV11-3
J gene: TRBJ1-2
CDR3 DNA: TGTGCCAGCAGCTTAGCCGTGCGGGGGTATGGCTACACCTTC
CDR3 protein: CASSLAVRGYGYTF

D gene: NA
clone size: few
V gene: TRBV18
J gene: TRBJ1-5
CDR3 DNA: TGTGCCAGCTCACCGGACAAGGGCAGCAATCAGCCCCAGCATTTT
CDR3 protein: CASSPDKGSNQPQHF

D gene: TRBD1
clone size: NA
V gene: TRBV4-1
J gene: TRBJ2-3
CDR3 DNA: TGCGCCAGCAGCCAACTAGACAGGGGGCTCACAGATACGCAGTATTTT
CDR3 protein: CASSQLDRGLTDTQYF